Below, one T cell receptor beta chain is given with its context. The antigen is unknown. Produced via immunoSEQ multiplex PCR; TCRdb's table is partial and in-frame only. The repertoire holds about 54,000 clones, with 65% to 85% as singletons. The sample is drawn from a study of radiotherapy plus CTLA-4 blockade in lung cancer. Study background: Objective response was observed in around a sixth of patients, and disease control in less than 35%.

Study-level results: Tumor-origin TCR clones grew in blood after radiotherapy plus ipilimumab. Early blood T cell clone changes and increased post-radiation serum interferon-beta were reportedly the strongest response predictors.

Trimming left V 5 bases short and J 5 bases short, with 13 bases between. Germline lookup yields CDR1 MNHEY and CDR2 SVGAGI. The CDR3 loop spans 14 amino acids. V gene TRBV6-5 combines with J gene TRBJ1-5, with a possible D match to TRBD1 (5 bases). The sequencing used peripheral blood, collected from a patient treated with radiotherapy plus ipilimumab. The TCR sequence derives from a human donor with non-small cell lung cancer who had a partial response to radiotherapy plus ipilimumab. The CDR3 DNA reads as TGTGCCAGCAGTGAAATGACAGATGATCAGCCCCAGCATTTT. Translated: CASSEMTDDQPQHF.